The present T cell receptor (beta chain) was sequenced within a study of CD8+ T cells in alopecia areata. For the study at large: A 6-month period off drug followed tofacitinib, which lasted 6 to 18 months. Study-level findings and limits: Expanded CD8+ clones among the top 100, and scalp clonality, were significantly decreased by tofacitinib.

This clone was recorded a few times. Its antigen is unidentified. Treatment meaning: oral pan-JAK inhibitor, 5-10 mg twice daily. Samples from alopecia areata patients were lesional scalp punch biopsies and peripheral blood. Reverse transcription of extracted RNA yielded cDNA, which provided the sequencing template. Libraries were prepared by immunoSEQ multiplex PCR; TCRdb keeps only in-frame clonotypes and omits some of them. The sample lists about 210,000 clones, 40% to 45% occurring once. The sample here was CD4+ T cells sorted from blood, taken at roughly week 36, from a patient treated with tofacitinib. The clonotype originates from a human donor with alopecia areata.

Written as DNA, the CDR3 is TGTGCCAGCAGCCCCCGAAGAGCGGGAGTAACTAGCACAGATACGCAGTATTTT. Amino acids: CASSPRRAGVTSTDTQYF. The chain combines TRBV9 with TRBJ2-3; 8 nucleotides align to TRBD2. Per the germline V gene, CDR1 is SGDLS and CDR2 is YYNGEE. The CDR3 loop spans 18 amino acids. Trimming took 4 bases from V and 0 from J; bases not matched to a gene: 13.